This note documents a single TCR beta chain sequence. Its target is not known. Method: immunoSEQ multiplex PCR; TCRdb's copy keeps in-frame clones and lacks some. The sample lists some 90,000 clones, around 87% occurring once. The data derive from a study of OX40 agonist ivuxolimab in advanced cancers. Study details: Of mixed ages from about 23 to 79 and averaging about 60 years, the group was roughly 83% male. Earlier anti-PD-1, anti-PD-L1 or anti-CTLA-4 therapy was permitted; around 40% had received some. Study-wide points: Low levels of normalized T-cell clonal expansion also appeared in some nonresponders. Patients who responded partially at 0.1-3.0 mg/kg showed clonal expansion ranking among the lowest.

Germline lookup yields CDR1 SNHLY and CDR2 FYNNEI. The CDR3 spans 13 residues. This sequence was found in an adult with an advanced solid tumor such as melanoma, head and neck, liver or kidney cancer. The rearrangement links TRBV2 to TRBJ2-5, with no clear D. The J call may be faulty, since TRBJ2-7 better matches the DNA end. Sequencing used CD4+ or CD8+ T cells sorted from blood, obtained in a trial of the OX40 agonist ivuxolimab. DNA for the CDR3: TGTGCCAGCAGTGAACTACCCCTCTACGAGCAGTACTTC. Amino acid sequence: CASSELPLYEQYF.